This T cell receptor beta chain originates from a study of Graves' ophthalmopathy and Graves' hyperthyroidism. Those donors who had ophthalmopathy presented with moderate-to-severe activity, a CAS of ≥3, a NOSPECS of ≥4 and a duration under 3 months. Amplification from RNA transcripts yielded the TCR beta CDR3 regions. Investigators did first-round RT-PCR with HTBI primers, then second-round multiplex PCR. TCRdb reprocessed the multiplex PCR reads with MiXCR, giving one entry per CDR3 protein. This table holds 200,000 to 300,000 distinct CDR3 sequences, around 45% found once. The V gene's germline CDR1 is LNHDA and CDR2 SQIVND (reference sequence). The CDR3 extends over 12 amino acids. Trimming took 1 base from V and 4 from J, leaving 5 bases between them.

The specimen sequenced was peripheral blood. V gene TRBV19 combines with J gene TRBJ2-7; D is uncertain. This TCR was sampled from an adult man with Graves' ophthalmopathy. CDR3 residues: CASSIAVYEQYF. The CDR3 nucleotides read TGTGCCAGTAGTATAGCGGTATACGAGCAGTACTTC.